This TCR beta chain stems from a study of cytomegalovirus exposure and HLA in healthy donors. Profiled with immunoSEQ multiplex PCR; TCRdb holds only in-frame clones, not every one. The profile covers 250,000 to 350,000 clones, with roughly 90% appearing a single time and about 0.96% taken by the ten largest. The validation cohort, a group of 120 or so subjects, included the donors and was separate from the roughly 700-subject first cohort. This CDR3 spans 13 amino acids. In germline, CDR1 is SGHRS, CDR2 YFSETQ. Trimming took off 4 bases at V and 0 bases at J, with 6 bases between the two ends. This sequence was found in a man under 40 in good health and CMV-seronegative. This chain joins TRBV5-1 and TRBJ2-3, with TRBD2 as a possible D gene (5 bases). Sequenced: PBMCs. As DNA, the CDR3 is TGCGCCAGCAGCCGGGATAGCACAGATACGCAGTATTTT. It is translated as CASSRDSTDTQYF. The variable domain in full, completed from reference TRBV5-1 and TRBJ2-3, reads KAGVTQTPRYLIKTRGQQVTLSCSPISGHRSVSWYQQTPGQGLQFLFEYFSETQRNKGNFPGRFSGRQFSNSRSEMNVSTLELGDSALYLCASSRDSTDTQYFGPGTRLTVL.